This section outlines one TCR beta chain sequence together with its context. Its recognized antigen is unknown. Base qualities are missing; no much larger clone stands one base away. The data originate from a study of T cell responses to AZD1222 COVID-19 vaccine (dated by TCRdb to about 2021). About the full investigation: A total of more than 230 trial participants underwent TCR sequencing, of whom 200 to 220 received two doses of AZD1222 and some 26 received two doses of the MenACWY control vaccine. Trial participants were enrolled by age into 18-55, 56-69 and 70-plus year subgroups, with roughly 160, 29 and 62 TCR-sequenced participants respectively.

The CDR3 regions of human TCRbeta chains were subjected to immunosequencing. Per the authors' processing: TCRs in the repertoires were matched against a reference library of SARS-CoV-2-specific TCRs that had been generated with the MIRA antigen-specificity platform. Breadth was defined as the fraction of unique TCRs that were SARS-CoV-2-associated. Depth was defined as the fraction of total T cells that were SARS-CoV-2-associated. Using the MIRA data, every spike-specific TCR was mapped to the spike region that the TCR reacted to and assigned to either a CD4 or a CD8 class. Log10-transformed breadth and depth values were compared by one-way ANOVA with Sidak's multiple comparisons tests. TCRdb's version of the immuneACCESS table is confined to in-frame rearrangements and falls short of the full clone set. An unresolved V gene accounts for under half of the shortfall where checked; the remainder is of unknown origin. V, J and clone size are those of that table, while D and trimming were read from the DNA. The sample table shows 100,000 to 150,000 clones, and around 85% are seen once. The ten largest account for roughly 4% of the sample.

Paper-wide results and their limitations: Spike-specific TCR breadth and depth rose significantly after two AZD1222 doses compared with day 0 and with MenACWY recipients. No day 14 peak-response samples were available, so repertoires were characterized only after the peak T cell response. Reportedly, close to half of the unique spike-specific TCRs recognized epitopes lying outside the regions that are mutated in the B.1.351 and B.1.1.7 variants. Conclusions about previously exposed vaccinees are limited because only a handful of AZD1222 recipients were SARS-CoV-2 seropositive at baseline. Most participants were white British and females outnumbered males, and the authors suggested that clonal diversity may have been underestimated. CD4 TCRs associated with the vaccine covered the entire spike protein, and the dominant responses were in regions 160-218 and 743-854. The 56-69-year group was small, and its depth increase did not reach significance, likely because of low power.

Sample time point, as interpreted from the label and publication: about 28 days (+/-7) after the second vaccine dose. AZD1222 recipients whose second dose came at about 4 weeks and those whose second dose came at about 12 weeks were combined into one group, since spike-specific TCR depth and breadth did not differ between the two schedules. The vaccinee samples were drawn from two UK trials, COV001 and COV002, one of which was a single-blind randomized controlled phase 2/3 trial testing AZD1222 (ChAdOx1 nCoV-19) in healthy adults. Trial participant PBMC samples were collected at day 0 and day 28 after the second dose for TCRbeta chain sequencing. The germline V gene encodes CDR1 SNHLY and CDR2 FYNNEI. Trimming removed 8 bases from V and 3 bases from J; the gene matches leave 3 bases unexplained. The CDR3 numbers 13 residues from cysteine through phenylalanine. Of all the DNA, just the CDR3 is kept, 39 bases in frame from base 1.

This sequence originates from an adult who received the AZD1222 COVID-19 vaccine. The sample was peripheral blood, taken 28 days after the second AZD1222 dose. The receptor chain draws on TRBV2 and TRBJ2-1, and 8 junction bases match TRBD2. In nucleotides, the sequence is TGTGCCAGCTCCGGGACTAGCTACAATGAGCAGTTCTTC. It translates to CASSGTSYNEQFF.